Each of the 9 T cell receptor beta chains below was sequenced from the same sample in a study of blood T cell repertoires in COVID-19. Using immunoSEQ multiplex PCR, the repertoire was profiled, and TCRdb retains in-frame clones only, with some absent. Here the sample spans more than 250,000 clones, 70% to 90% being singletons. The specimen was peripheral blood. The receptors stem from a man in his 60s who had recovered from COVID-19.

This chain joins TRBV7-2 and TRBJ2-1; 11 bases align to TRBD2. Trimming cost V 0 bases and J 2 bases; bases outside gene matches: 0. Germline V gene lookup returns CDR1 SGHTA and CDR2 FQGNSA. The CDR3 has 16 residues. CDR3 sequence reads: CASSLASGGAYNEQFF. The DNA of the CDR3 is TGTGCCAGCAGCTTAGCTAGCGGGGGGGCCTACAATGAGCAGTTCTTC. Full variable domain (rest looked up from reference TRBV7-2 and TRBJ2-1): GAGVSQSPSNKVTEKGKDVELRCDPISGHTALYWYRQSLGQGLEFLIYFQGNSAPDKSGLPSDRFSAERTGGSVSTLTIQRTQQEDSAVYLCASSLASGGAYNEQFFGPGTRLTVL.

This clone was seen once. This sequence joins TRBV7-2 and TRBJ1-5; 7 bases match TRBD1. Germline V gives CDR1 SGHTA, CDR2 FQGNSA. V gave up 5 bases and J gave up 4 bases; unmatched junction bases: 11. CDR3 length: 16 residues. CDR3 protein: CASSHSGTAVNQPQHF. CDR3 nucleotide sequence: TGTGCCAGCAGCCACTCCGGGACAGCAGTGAATCAGCCCCAGCATTTT.

This clone was seen a handful of times. V and J are TRBV12-3 or TRBV12-4 and TRBJ1-5, with TRBD1 identical over 8 bases. The V and J ends lost 9 bases and 7 bases, in that order; junction bases with no gene match: 8. The CDR3 consists of 13 residues. CDR3 protein: CASQDRAEQPQHF. The CDR3 DNA sequence: TGTGCCAGTCAGGACAGGGCAGAGCAGCCCCAGCATTTT.

The chain combines TRBV5-1 with TRBJ2-1; 10 nucleotides match TRBD2. CDR1 is SGHRS and CDR2 is YFSETQ in the germline V gene. V dropped 0 bases and J dropped 8; count of bases not matched to a gene: 5. This CDR3 contains 15 residues. The CDR3 DNA reads TGCGCCAGCAGCTTGGATCTAGCGGGAGTTTATGAGCAGTTCTTC. As protein: CASSLDLAGVYEQFF.

The table lists this clone with a count of one. The chain links TRBV6-5 to TRBJ2-5; tentatively, D is TRBD1 (5 bases). CDR1 MNHEY and CDR2 SVGAGI come from the germline V gene. The CDR3 has 15 amino acids. The germline V and J ends were trimmed by 2 bases and 5 bases, with 15 bases remaining between them. The DNA of the CDR3 is TGTGCCAGCAGTTACCGGGCAGGGAAGACGGAGACCCAGTACTTC. Protein sequence: CASSYRAGKTETQYF.

This chain links TRBV2 with TRBJ2-3; 8 positions agree with TRBD2. The CDR3 contains 14 residues. The germline V gene has CDR1 SNHLY and CDR2 FYNNEI. V lost 7 bases and J lost 2; bases outside the gene matches: 5. CDR3 in amino acids: CASTLSGVTDTQYF. The CDR3 DNA follows: TGTGCCAGCACCCTTAGCGGGGTCACAGATACGCAGTATTTT.

This rearrangement joins TRBV2 to TRBJ1-1, with no clear D. The CDR3 covers 13 residues. Between the trimmed V and J ends, which lost 9 bases and 0 bases, there was a span of 11 bases. The V gene's germline CDR1 is SNHLY and CDR2 FYNNEI. The CDR3 is CAREGDMNTEAFF. The CDR3 DNA reads TGTGCCAGAGAGGGCGACATGAACACTGAAGCTTTCTTT.

The J gene is TRBJ2-1, the V gene TRBV9; the D gene is possibly TRBD2 (6 bases). The germline V gene has CDR1 SGDLS and CDR2 YYNGEE. Trimming left V 3 bases short and J 6 bases short, with 13 bases between. This CDR3 spans 14 amino acids. The CDR3 spells CASSGEGTLNEQFF. The CDR3 DNA follows: TGTGCCAGCAGCGGTGAGGGGACTCTCAATGAGCAGTTCTTC.

J is TRBJ1-5 and V is TRBV27; D gene uncertain. The germline V gene has CDR1 MNHEY and CDR2 SMNVEV (reference sequence). This CDR3 region has 15 residues. V dropped 6 bases and J dropped 2 bases, with 14 bases sitting between them. DNA for the CDR3: TGTGCCAGCAGGCCGTGGGCGGGAGGCAATCAGCCCCAGCATTTT. It translates to CASRPWAGGNQPQHF.